These 16 T cell receptor beta chains were sequenced from one sample in a study of sequential checkpoint blockade in melanoma. Assay: immunoSEQ multiplex PCR; the TCRdb copy retains only in-frame clones and omits some. The sample holds over 650 clones, 25% to 35% seen once. The sample's treatment: randomized to nivolumab then ipilimumab (arm A) or the reverse (arm B). The source was tumor tissue (inferred from file names), collected from a patient given nivolumab and ipilimumab in sequence. Source of these receptors: a human donor with melanoma.

This clone has a handful of counts. The chain employs TRBV9 and TRBJ2-7, with a weak D call TRBD1 (5 bases). The CDR3 sequence is 14 residues long. The germline V and J ends were trimmed by 4 bases and 0 bases, with 11 bases remaining between them. Germline CDR1 is SGDLS and CDR2 is YYNGEE. CDR3 coding DNA: TGTGCCAGCAGCAAACAGGACATCTCCTACGAGCAGTACTTC. It yields the protein CASSKQDISYEQYF.

This clone is large (0.1 to 1%). The J gene is TRBJ2-1, the V gene TRBV6-8, with TRBD2 matching over 10 bases. V lost 4 bases to trimming and J lost 7 bases; unmatched junction nucleotides: 7. CDR1 and CDR2 from the germline V gene are MNHGY and SAAAGT. The CDR3 consists of 15 residues. CDR3 DNA sequence: TGTGCCAGCAGTTTGCCCACTAGCGGGATTAATGAGCAGTTCTTC. It is translated as CASSLPTSGINEQFF.

This clone has a handful of counts. V gene TRBV28 combines with J gene TRBJ2-5; a possible D gene is TRBD2 (5 bases). Trimming pared 6 bases from V and 5 bases from J, leaving 13 bases between. CDR3 length: 13 amino acids. Germline V gene data show CDR1 as MDHEN and CDR2 as SYDVKM. In nucleotides, the CDR3 is TGTGCCAGCAGCCCCACTAGTGGGGAGACCCAGTACTTC. Its translation is CASSPTSGETQYF. Using reference TRBV28 and TRBJ2-5 for the parts outside the CDR3, the full variable domain is DVKVTQSSRYLVKRTGEKVFLECVQDMDHENMFWYRQDPGLGLRLIYFSYDVKMKEKGDIPEGYSVSREKKERFSLILESASTNQTSMYLCASSPTSGETQYFGPGTRLLVL.

In this sample, this clone turned up a few times. V and J are TRBV9 and TRBJ2-1; TRBD2 aligns across 7 bases. J gave up 3 bases and V 4 bases, and 7 bases lay outside the gene matches. The CDR3 runs to 15 residues. Germline values: CDR1 SGDLS, CDR2 YYNGEE. This CDR3 is CASSLEWEGYNEQFF. CDR3 coding DNA: TGTGCCAGCAGCTTAGAGTGGGAGGGCTACAATGAGCAGTTCTTC. The full variable domain, in which reference TRBV9 and TRBJ2-1 provide the parts outside the CDR3, is DSGVTQTPKHLITATGQRVTLRCSPRSGDLSVYWYQQSLDQGLQFLIQYYNGEERAKGNILERFSAQQFPDLHSELNLSSLELGDSALYFCASSLEWEGYNEQFFGPGTRLTVL.

The chain is built from TRBV5-1 and TRBJ1-3; 7 nucleotides agree with TRBD1. The CDR3 is 17 amino acids. Trimming cost V 1 base and J 0 bases; bases outside gene matches: 7. Germline CDR1 SGHRS, CDR2 YFSETQ. CDR3 nucleotides: TGCGCCAGCAGCTTGAGTTCAGGGGGAGGCTCTGGAAACACCATATATTTT. Translated: CASSLSSGGGSGNTIYF.

This chain joins TRBV6-8 and TRBJ1-6; 7 nucleotides align to TRBD1. CDR1 and CDR2 (germline): MNHGY, SAAAGT. CDR3 length: 15 amino acids. J gave up 7 bases and V 10 bases, and 13 bases lay outside the gene matches. CDR3 protein: CAISLSQGENSPLHF. CDR3 in DNA: TGTGCCATCAGCCTGAGCCAGGGGGAGAATTCACCCCTCCACTTT.

The chain uses TRBV18 and TRBJ2-1; 15 bases map to TRBD2. V lost 6 bases to trimming and J lost 3 bases; unmatched junction nucleotides: 9. Germline CDR1 and CDR2: KGHSH and LQKENI. This CDR3 is 18 amino acids long. CDR3 sequence reads: CASSYPGLAGGHYNEQFF. As DNA, the CDR3 is TGTGCCAGCTCGTATCCGGGACTAGCGGGAGGTCACTACAATGAGCAGTTCTTC.

The chain uses TRBV28 and TRBJ2-3, with 7 bases lining up with TRBD1. The junction had 9 bases not matched to a gene; V was cut back by 5 bases and J by 4 bases. This CDR3 comprises 15 residues. Germline-derived CDR1 and CDR2 are MDHEN and SYDVKM. The CDR3 coding sequence is TGTGCCAGCAGTCCCTGGGACCAGGGGGCAGATACGCAGTATTTT. It specifies CASSPWDQGADTQYF.

This clone occurred a few times. This chain links TRBV15 with TRBJ2-2; D is uncertain. The germline V gene encodes CDR1 LNHNV and CDR2 YYDKDF (reference sequence). V lost 2 bases and J 5 bases, leaving 12 bases between the germline ends. There are 15 residues in the CDR3. Here the CDR3 DNA reads TGTGCCACCAGCAGACTAACTATGGGAACCGGGGAGCTGTTTTTT. Translating gives CATSRLTMGTGELFF.

The CDR3 DNA follows: TGTGCCAGCAGCGCGAGTCCTGAACAGGGGGTTCCTGGAAACACCATATATTTT. Translating gives CASSASPEQGVPGNTIYF. The chain is built from TRBV11-3 and TRBJ1-3, with 8 bases aligning to TRBD1. Trimming at V came to 5 bases and at J to 2 bases, leaving 14 bases not matched to a gene. CDR3 length: 18 amino acids. Germline loops: CDR1 SGHNT, CDR2 YENEEA.

This clone came up a few times. This sequence joins TRBV11-3 and TRBJ1-5; D is unclear. Trimming cost V 1 base and J 0 bases, with 7 bases left between them. This CDR3 region has 15 residues. The germline V gene has CDR1 SGHNT and CDR2 YENEEA. Here the CDR3 DNA reads TGTGCCAGCAGCTTAGTACCCAATAGCAATCAGCCCCAGCATTTT. Protein sequence: CASSLVPNSNQPQHF.

The chain couples TRBV7-4 to TRBJ1-1, with a tentative D call TRBD1 (5 bases). Per germline, CDR1 SGHVT and CDR2 SQSDAQ. Trimming left V 3 bases short and J 2 bases short, with 7 bases between. The CDR3 spans 13 residues. The CDR3 spells CASSFDSNTEAFF. The CDR3 nucleotides read TGTGCCAGCAGCTTTGACAGTAACACTGAAGCTTTCTTT.

CDR3: CASSGTGQGAGGELFF. In DNA, the CDR3 is TGTGCCAGCAGTGGGACAGGACAGGGGGCTGGCGGGGAGCTGTTTTTT. This chain links TRBV6-8 with TRBJ2-2; 11 nucleotides match TRBD1. Germline CDR1 and CDR2: MNHGY and SAAAGT. The V gene end was trimmed by 5 bases and the J gene end by 7 bases; junction bases not matched to a gene: 9. CDR3 size: 16 residues.

The chain uses TRBV9 and TRBJ2-1; D remains unclear. The CDR3 is 14 residues long. Germline CDR1 and CDR2: SGDLS and YYNGEE. Trimming took off 6 bases at V and 0 bases at J, with 10 bases between the two ends. CDR3 sequence: CASKAVSSYNEQFF. In nucleotides, the CDR3 is TGTGCCAGCAAGGCGGTCAGCTCCTACAATGAGCAGTTCTTC.

The chain carries TRBV12-5 and TRBJ2-5; maybe TRBD2 (5 bases). Germline CDR1 and CDR2: LGHNT and FRNRAP. The V end lost 1 base, the J end lost 1 base, and 7 bases lay between the germline ends. CDR3 length: 14 amino acids. The CDR3 nucleotides read TGTGCTAGTGGTTTGGCGGGGTTCCAAGAGACCCAGTACTTC. Encoded protein: CASGLAGFQETQYF.

This clone was seen a handful of times. The rearrangement links TRBV11-3 to TRBJ2-7, with TRBD2 matching over 13 bases. Germline values: CDR1 SGHNT, CDR2 YENEEA. J gave up 7 bases and V 1 base, and 10 bases lay outside the gene matches. CDR3 size: 17 residues. This chain's CDR3 is CASSLGFGLAGEGEQYF. DNA of the CDR3: TGTGCCAGCAGCTTAGGTTTTGGACTAGCGGGAGAAGGGGAGCAGTACTTC.